Below are 15 T cell receptor beta chains sequenced from a single sample in a study of blood T cell repertoires in COVID-19. The method was immunoSEQ multiplex PCR; TCRdb's version includes in-frame clones alone and lacks a portion of them. The sample consists of under 200,000 clones, about 88% of them appearing once. Material: peripheral blood. Source of these receptors: a woman aged 80 or over with COVID-19, enrolled during active disease.

V usage is TRBV6-6 and J usage is TRBJ2-5; 7 nucleotides align to TRBD1. V lost 2 bases to trimming and J lost 2 bases; unmatched junction nucleotides: 2. The germline V gene encodes CDR1 MNHNY and CDR2 SVGAGI (reference sequence). This CDR3 region has 14 residues. The CDR3, as DNA: TGTGCCAGCAGTTACCGACAGGGACAAGAGACCCAGTACTTC. It specifies CASSYRQGQETQYF.

The V and J genes are TRBV7-8 and TRBJ2-2; a possible D gene is TRBD2 (6 bases). Germline V lookup: CDR1 SGHVS, CDR2 FQNEAQ. Trimming stripped 0 bases from V and 5 bases from J, with 16 bases between. The CDR3 sequence is 17 residues long. The CDR3 region has the DNA TGTGCCAGCAGCTTAGCCTCGACTAGTATCACTACCGGGGAGCTGTTTTTT. It yields the protein CASSLASTSITTGELFF. Variable domain in full (rest from reference TRBV7-8 and TRBJ2-2): GAGVSQSPRYKVAKRGQDVALRCDPISGHVSLFWYQQALGQGPEFLTYFQNEAQLDKSGLPSDRFFAERPEGSVSTLKIQRTQQEDSAVYLCASSLASTSITTGELFFGEGSRLTVL.

The V call is TRBV10-2, the J call TRBJ1-5; TRBD1 matches at 10 bases. The CDR3 loop spans 14 amino acids. The germline V gene encodes CDR1 WSHSY and CDR2 SAAADI. With 4 bases clipped from V and 7 bases from J, the junction kept 4 bases outside the gene matches. This CDR3 reads CASSVGTGAQPQHF. CDR3 in DNA: TGCGCCAGCAGTGTAGGGACAGGGGCACAGCCCCAGCATTTT.

The J gene is TRBJ2-3, the V gene TRBV29-1; 7 positions match TRBD1. V lost 7 bases to trimming and J lost 4 bases; unmatched junction nucleotides: 8. Germline V gives CDR1 SQVTM, CDR2 ANQGSEA. The CDR3 has 13 residues. The CDR3 sequence is CSAVRGLADTQYF. The CDR3 DNA sequence: TGCAGCGCCGTGAGGGGGCTTGCAGATACGCAGTATTTT.

V and J are TRBV3-1 (or the pseudogene TRBV3-2) and TRBJ2-7, with 7 bases fitting TRBD2. This CDR3 region has 13 residues. Per germline, CDR1 LGHDT and CDR2 YNNKEL (reference sequence). J gave up 9 bases and V 0 bases, and 5 bases lay outside the gene matches. In DNA form, the CDR3 reads TGTGCCAGCAGCCAAGAGGCGGGAGCTATGCAGTACTTC. Amino acid sequence: CASSQEAGAMQYF.

This clone was detected only once. V and J are TRBV14 and TRBJ2-7; 8 bases agree with TRBD2. Trimming took 1 base from V and 9 from J; bases not matched to a gene: 17. CDR1 is SGHDN, CDR2 FVKESK, per germline. CDR3 length: 17 residues. The CDR3 loop reads CASSQVSHVERERGQYF. The CDR3 DNA follows: TGTGCCAGCAGCCAAGTTTCCCATGTGGAGCGGGAGAGAGGGCAGTACTTC. Combining the CDR3 with reference TRBV14 and TRBJ2-7 gives the whole variable domain EAGVTQFPSHSVIEKGQTVTLRCDPISGHDNLYWYRRVMGKEIKFLLHFVKESKQDESGMPNNRFLAERTGGTYSTLKVQPAELEDSGVYFCASSQVSHVERERGQYFGPGTRLTVT.

Here the CDR3 reads CASSLYRADGYTF. CDR3 in DNA: TGTGCCAGCAGCTTATACAGGGCAGATGGCTACACCTTC. The rearrangement joins TRBV7-2 to TRBJ1-2, with D maybe TRBD1 (6 bases). The length of the CDR3 is 13 residues. V gave up 2 bases and J gave up 6 bases, with 10 bases separating them. Germline V lookup: CDR1 SGHTA, CDR2 FQGNSA.

This clone has more than one count but fewer than ten. The chain couples TRBV28 to TRBJ1-1; D unresolved. The V and J ends lost 4 bases and 8 bases respectively, with 14 bases between them. The CDR3 totals 13 residues. Per germline, CDR1 MDHEN and CDR2 SYDVKM. The CDR3 loop reads CASSSRTPREAFF. Written as DNA, the CDR3 is TGTGCCAGCAGTTCACGGACTCCCCGGGAAGCTTTCTTT.

The rearrangement uses TRBV6-5 and TRBJ2-7, with TRBD2 as a possible D gene (6 bases). The germline V gene encodes CDR1 MNHEY and CDR2 SVGAGI. The CDR3 is 14 amino acids. Trimming took off 6 bases at V and 3 bases at J, with 15 bases between the two ends. CDR3 coding DNA: TGTGCCAGCAGAGATTTCCTAGCGAGCTACGAGCAGTACTTC. It yields the protein CASRDFLASYEQYF.

V gene TRBV7-8 combines with J gene TRBJ1-5, with a weak D call TRBD1 (5 bases). From germline, CDR1 is SGHVS and CDR2 FQNEAQ. This CDR3 contains 17 residues. V lost 6 bases, J lost 1 base, and 19 bases lay in between. In DNA, the CDR3 is TGTGCCAGCAGTATAAAGACAGTGGATGTGAGCAATCAGCCCCAGCATTTT. Its translation: CASSIKTVDVSNQPQHF.

The genes are TRBV6-5 and TRBJ1-4; the D gene is possibly TRBD1 (6 bases). The germline gives CDR1 MNHEY, CDR2 SVGAGI. The CDR3 contains 13 residues. V dropped 5 bases and J dropped 7 bases, with 11 bases sitting between them. The CDR3 reads CASSLGQVEKLFF. The CDR3 DNA reads TGTGCCAGCAGTCTGGGACAAGTTGAAAAACTGTTTTTT.

The chain combines TRBV7-3 with TRBJ2-2, with 7 bases matching TRBD2. CDR1 is SGHTA, CDR2 FQGTGA, per germline. V was clipped by 5 bases and J by 2 bases; unmatched bases: 8. The CDR3 totals 16 residues. The CDR3 region has the DNA TGTGCCAGCAGCCCTTATCCTAGCGGAAACACCGGGGAGCTGTTTTTT. This encodes CASSPYPSGNTGELFF. Full variable domain (missing parts from reference TRBV7-3 and TRBJ2-2): GAGVSQTPSNKVTEKGKYVELRCDPISGHTALYWYRQSLGQGPEFLIYFQGTGAADDSGLPNDRFFAVRPEGSVSTLKIQRTERGDSAVYLCASSPYPSGNTGELFFGEGSRLTVL.

CDR3 sequence reads: CASMALGQEEGYTF. The CDR3 bases are TGTGCCAGTATGGCCCTGGGACAGGAGGAAGGCTACACCTTC. The chain has TRBV19 and TRBJ1-2; TRBD1 agrees at 8 bases. Losses at the gene ends were 7 bases for V and 8 bases for J; bases not matched to a gene: 12. Germline V CDR1 and CDR2: LNHDA, SQIVND (reference sequence). The length of the CDR3 is 14 residues.

The rearrangement joins TRBV6-6 to TRBJ2-6, with a tentative D call TRBD1 (6 bases). The CDR3 has 13 amino acids. The V end lost 5 bases, the J end lost 4 bases, and 6 bases lay between the germline ends. Germline CDR1 MNHNY, CDR2 SVGAGI (reference sequence). The CDR3 DNA reads as TGTGCCAGCAGTGGACAGGGGGCCAACGTCCTGACTTTC. Encoded protein: CASSGQGANVLTF.

CDR3: CASTGSNTGELFF. DNA of the CDR3: TGTGCCAGTACAGGGTCGAACACCGGGGAGCTGTTTTTT. The V and J genes are TRBV28 and TRBJ2-2, with D possibly being TRBD1 (6 bases). Germline V gene lookup returns CDR1 MDHEN and CDR2 SYDVKM. This CDR3 has 13 amino acids. The V end was cut by 9 bases, the J end by 0 bases, with 8 bases between.